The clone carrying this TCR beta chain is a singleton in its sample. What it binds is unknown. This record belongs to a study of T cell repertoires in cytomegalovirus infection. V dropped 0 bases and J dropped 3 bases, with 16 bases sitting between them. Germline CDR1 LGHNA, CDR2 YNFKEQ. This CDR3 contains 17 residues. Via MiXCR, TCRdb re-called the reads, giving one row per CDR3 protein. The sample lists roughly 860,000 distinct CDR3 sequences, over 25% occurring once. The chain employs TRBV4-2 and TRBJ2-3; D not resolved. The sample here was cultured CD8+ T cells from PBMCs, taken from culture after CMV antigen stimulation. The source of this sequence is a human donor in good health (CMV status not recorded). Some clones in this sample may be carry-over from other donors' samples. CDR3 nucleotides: TGTGCCAGCAGCCAAGAGGTTATTCTGGGGATGACAGATACGCAGTATTTT. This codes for CASSQEVILGMTDTQYF.